Listed here are 18 T cell receptor beta chains from one sample, sequenced in a study of shared clonotypes between healthy human individuals. Assay used: immunoSEQ multiplex PCR; TCRdb lists only in-frame clones, some missing. Among about 2.3 million clones, more than 85% were seen once, and the ten largest hold under 0.45%. The sequencing input was naive CD4+ T cells from PBMCs. Subset given: CD45RA+ positively selected. These receptors all stem from a man between 18 and 29 years old in good health. Some clones in this sample may be carry-over from other donors' samples.

The V and J genes are TRBV28 and TRBJ1-2; the match to TRBD1 covers 11 bases. The CDR3 totals 14 residues. The V segment lost 6 bases and the J segment 8 bases; nucleotides outside the gene matches: 8. Germline CDR1 is MDHEN and CDR2 is SYDVKM. The CDR3 region is CASSPSRTGGGYTF. The CDR3 DNA is TGTGCCAGCAGCCCCTCTCGGACAGGGGGCGGCTACACCTTC.

V usage is TRBV14 and J usage is TRBJ2-5; a weak D match, TRBD2 (6 bases). Germline CDR1 SGHDN, CDR2 FVKESK. The V and J ends lost 3 bases and 9 bases respectively, with 8 bases between them. The CDR3 contains 11 residues. DNA for the CDR3: TGTGCCAGCAGCCAGGGGGGAGCCCAGTACTTC. Its translation is CASSQGGAQYF.

This clone was seen just once. The sample carries other DNA sequences with the same CDR3. The V call is TRBV9, the J call TRBJ1-4, with TRBD1 matching over 11 bases. Per the germline V gene, CDR1 is SGDLS and CDR2 is YYNGEE. Losses at the gene ends were 3 bases for V and 7 bases for J; bases not matched to a gene: 5. The CDR3 runs to 15 residues. CDR3 in amino acids: CASSGGQGAGEKLFF. The DNA of the CDR3 is TGTGCCAGCAGCGGAGGACAGGGGGCCGGTGAAAAACTGTTTTTT.

The gene calls are TRBV5-4 and TRBJ2-3, with 12 bases identical to TRBD1. Germline V gene sequence: CDR1 SGHNT, CDR2 YYREEE (reference sequence). The V and J ends lost 1 base and 8 bases, in that order; junction bases with no gene match: 8. The length of the CDR3 is 16 residues. CDR3 nucleotide sequence: TGTGCCAGCAGCTTGTCCGGGACAGGGGGCCTTGCTACGCAGTATTTT. Translated, it gives CASSLSGTGGLATQYF.

About this clone itself: Other DNA sequences from this sample encode an identical CDR3 as well. The chain uses TRBV7-8 and TRBJ1-1, with 11 positions matching TRBD1. CDR3 length: 15 amino acids. Per the germline V gene, CDR1 is SGHVS and CDR2 is FQNEAQ. Trimming took 5 bases from V and 5 from J; bases not matched to a gene: 7. CDR3 nucleotide sequence: TGTGCCAGCAGCCCCAGGGACAGGGGGGGTACTGAAGCTTTCTTT. It yields the protein CASSPRDRGGTEAFF.

The gene calls are TRBV5-1 and TRBJ2-1, with D possibly being TRBD2 (6 bases). V was trimmed by 4 bases and J by 10 bases, leaving 18 bases between them. The CDR3 totals 14 residues. Germline CDR1 and CDR2: SGHRS and YFSETQ. CDR3 protein: CASSPGTSGLEQFF. CDR3 in DNA: TGCGCCAGCAGCCCGGGGACTTCGGGGTTAGAGCAGTTCTTC.

The chain is built from TRBV28 and TRBJ1-1; no clear D. The V and J ends lost 8 bases and 9 bases respectively, with 16 bases between them. CDR1 is MDHEN and CDR2 is SYDVKM in the germline V gene. The CDR3 has 12 residues. This chain's CDR3 is CASVPLLGKAFF. The CDR3 DNA sequence: TGTGCCAGCGTCCCTCTACTGGGGAAAGCTTTCTTT.

This rearrangement joins TRBV19 to TRBJ2-2; unclear D gene. The CDR3 consists of 13 residues. The germline V gene encodes CDR1 LNHDA and CDR2 SQIVND (reference sequence). Trimming cost V 5 bases and J 6 bases, with 10 bases left between them. For the CDR3, the DNA is TGTGCCAGTAGTTTTGTAGTGGCCGGGGAGCTGTTTTTT. Amino acids: CASSFVVAGELFF.

This clone turned up a few times. This sequence joins TRBV28 and TRBJ1-1; the D gene is possibly TRBD1 (6 bases). V was shortened by 4 bases and J by 5 bases, with 11 bases between the two germline ends. CDR3 size: 13 residues. CDR1 is MDHEN, CDR2 SYDVKM, per germline. The CDR3 reads CASSYREDTEAFF. The CDR3 DNA sequence: TGTGCCAGCAGTTACAGGGAAGATACTGAAGCTTTCTTT.

This clone has only one observation. The CDR3 loop is CASSPRTGYSNQPQHF. In nucleotides, the CDR3 is TGTGCCAGCAGCCCCAGGACGGGATATAGCAATCAGCCCCAGCATTTT. This chain joins TRBV5-8 and TRBJ1-5; unclear D gene. Trimming left V 4 bases short and J 0 bases short, with 14 bases between. In germline, CDR1 is SGHTS, CDR2 YDEGEE. CDR3 length equals 16 residues.

The rearrangement uses TRBV6-6 and TRBJ1-1; D is unresolved. Germline loops: CDR1 MNHNY, CDR2 SVGAGI (reference sequence). This CDR3 spans 15 amino acids. V shed 6 bases and J shed 0 bases, with 14 bases lying between them. In DNA form, the CDR3 reads TGTGCCAGCAGCCTGCCGGGTAGCTTGAACACTGAAGCTTTCTTT. Translating gives CASSLPGSLNTEAFF.

This chain uses TRBV20-1 with TRBJ2-1; no reliable D call. Trimming took 3 bases from V and 11 from J, leaving 2 bases between them. This CDR3 comprises 8 residues. Germline V gene sequence: CDR1 DFQATT, CDR2 SNEGSKA (reference sequence). The DNA of the CDR3 is TGCAGTGCTAGCCAGCAGTTCTTC. Translating it yields CSASQQFF.

The chain carries TRBV6-5 and TRBJ1-2; D is undetermined. This CDR3 is built from 14 residues. With 8 bases removed from V and 2 bases from J, the gap between germline ends came to 15 bases. Looked up from germline, CDR1 is MNHEY and CDR2 is SVGAGI. Here the CDR3 DNA reads TGTGCCAGCCATAGGAGAACCTCGAACTATGGCTACACCTTC. It is translated as CASHRRTSNYGYTF.

CDR3 sequence: CASSLAPGTSYEQYF. The CDR3 region has the DNA TGCGCCAGCAGCTTGGCGCCTGGGACCTCCTACGAGCAGTACTTC. The chain couples TRBV5-1 to TRBJ2-7; D is tentatively TRBD1 or TRBD2 (5 bases each). Germline lookup yields CDR1 SGHRS and CDR2 YFSETQ. CDR3 length: 15 residues. V lost 0 bases and J 0 bases, leaving 10 bases between the germline ends.

This chain uses TRBV28 with TRBJ2-1; 10 positions agree with TRBD2. The CDR3 consists of 20 residues. V dropped 6 bases and J dropped 0; count of bases not matched to a gene: 17. Germline CDR1 reads MDHEN; CDR2 reads SYDVKM. The DNA for the CDR3 is TGTGCCAGCAGCCCCGGGGGGAGCGGGAGGGCCAGAGGCTCCTACAATGAGCAGTTCTTC. Its translation is CASSPGGSGRARGSYNEQFF.

This clone has a single count. The chain has TRBV2 and TRBJ1-4, with 7 bases fitting TRBD1. The V and J ends lost 8 bases and 0 bases, in that order; junction bases with no gene match: 9. CDR1 and CDR2 (germline): SNHLY, FYNNEI. The CDR3 totals 16 residues. CDR3 protein: CASGRGRTATNEKLFF. The CDR3 coding sequence is TGTGCCAGCGGGAGGGGGCGGACAGCAACTAATGAAAAACTGTTTTTT.

This clone was picked up one time. The chain recombines TRBV10-2 with TRBJ2-7; either TRBD1 or TRBD2 may fit D (5 bases each). This CDR3 spans 16 amino acids. Trimming stripped 5 bases from V and 4 bases from J, with 21 bases between. Germline V gene sequence: CDR1 WSHSY, CDR2 SAAADI. The CDR3 region has the DNA TGCGCCAGCAGTCGGAGGACACCAGAACCCCTATACGAGCAGTACTTC. Residues: CASSRRTPEPLYEQYF.

About this clone: Other nucleotide sequences in the sample specify the same CDR3. The rearrangement uses TRBV7-2 and TRBJ1-5; D unresolved. Between the trimmed V and J ends, which lost 1 base and 7 bases, there was a span of 8 bases. Germline-derived CDR1 and CDR2 are SGHTA and FQGNSA. This CDR3 region has 13 residues. CDR3 amino acids: CASSLEDGQPQHF. The DNA for the CDR3 is TGTGCCAGCAGCTTAGAGGATGGCCAGCCCCAGCATTTT.